This entry features one T cell receptor (beta chain) sequence. This sample was included in a study of technical replicates of blood from a few donors. The repertoire was sequenced with immunoSEQ multiplex PCR; TCRdb's copy has only in-frame clones and lacks some. Counted here are 80,000 or so clones, nearly 97% occurring once; the ten biggest clones make up about 0.36%. The CDR3 loop spans 13 amino acids. Germline V CDR1 and CDR2: MNHEY, SVGAGI. V lost 2 bases to trimming and J lost 3 bases, with 4 bases between them. This receptor was obtained from a human donor in good health. The rearrangement joins TRBV6-5 to TRBJ2-2; unclear D gene. The sequenced sample consisted of T cells isolated from PBMCs. In nucleotides, the CDR3 is TGTGCCAGCAGTTACGGCCACACCGGGGAGCTGTTTTTT. Its protein product is CASSYGHTGELFF.